This TCR beta chain comes out of a study of T cell clonality in common variable immunodeficiency (dated by TCRdb to about 2015). General findings and caveats noted by the study authors: CVID subjects shared fewer TCRbeta clones with each other than healthy controls did (p < 0.0001). Correlations between repertoire features and clinical complications were limited by patient heterogeneity within the CVID cohort. Reportedly, TCRbeta sequences from CVID had fewer deletions and N-nucleotide insertions, and highly modified clones with 13 or more V deletions were absent from CVID. Although equal DNA input was used, an average of about 75,000 unique sequences per sample was obtained for controls, compared with around 32,000 for CVID samples. TCRbeta clonality was higher in CVID subjects than in healthy controls (t-test p = 0.018), and the increase was most characteristic of about a third of subjects. It was noted by the authors that sequencing of the repertoires of T cell subpopulations would be needed to clarify the cause of the increased clonality in CVID.

Comment on this clone: It lacks a known antigen. The read stops 3 residues short of the end of the CDR3; the missing end is completed from the germline J gene.

Standard criteria, namely reduction of serum IgG, IgA and/or IgM below the normal range together with specific antibody deficiency, were applied for the diagnosis of CVID. There were 44 subjects in the CVID group (roughly 30 male and around 15 female), ranging in age from about 8 to 64 years, with a mean age of around 39. Both CVID patients and healthy controls were predominantly of Caucasian heritage. Replacement immunoglobulin therapy had been administered to all CVID subjects for at least one year at the time of study participation. When blood was collected, none of the CVID subjects were ill or on immunomodulatory or immunosuppressive medication. From each donor, roughly 4.5 to 8.5 ml of heparinized peripheral whole blood was collected. Genomic DNA from adults with common variable immune deficiency (CVID) and from healthy adult controls was used for sequencing of TCRbeta CDR3 repertoires. Diluted blood was density-centrifuged over Hypaque 1077 or Ficoll-Paque to isolate peripheral blood mononuclear cells. Genomic DNA was obtained from unsorted mononuclear cells using either Qiagen column purification or a centrifugation-based method.

The germline V gene provides CDR1 SGHTA and CDR2 FQGNSA. The cysteine opens and the phenylalanine closes a CDR3 of 12 amino acids. The DNA shown is the part of the CDR3 that was read: 27 bases, in frame from base 1. Trimming removed 3 bases from V and 3 bases from J, leaving 6 bases between the germline ends. CVID samples and control samples contributed equivalent amounts of genomic DNA as sequencing input. For every sample, a 60 bp segment covering the rearranged TCRbeta CDR3 region was amplified and then sequenced. The immunoSEQ assay, a bias-corrected multiplex PCR combined with high-throughput sequencing, was used to amplify TCRbeta. In the authors' own workflow: Each unique nucleotide sequence was treated as a clone and annotated with V, D and J genes, copy number and frequency. Sequences were labeled productive if in frame, and non-productive if out of frame or containing stop codons. Clonality was calculated from Shannon's entropy as previously described. The predicted amino acid sequences of productive clones were used to derive mean CDR3 Kyte-Doolittle hydropathy. Using the R hclust function, scaled V gene usage was clustered hierarchically with Manhattan distance and complete linkage. To assess clone sharing by CDR3 amino acid sequence, 12 repertoires per group were resampled over 100 rounds. The repertoires were searched for about 70 published EBV-specific and a few hundred published CMV-specific TCRbeta sequences. Two CVID samples yielding fewer than 10,000 sequences were excluded from analysis, leaving 42 CVID repertoires. TCRdb's version of the immuneACCESS table is confined to in-frame rearrangements and falls short of the full clone set. An unresolved V gene accounts for under half of the shortfall where checked; the remainder is of unknown origin. D and trimming come from the DNA, and the V and J calls and clone size come from that table. Across this sample, almost 20,000 clones were tabulated and none appeared just once. The ten largest make up approximately 2.6% of the sample.

Sequencing was performed on peripheral blood mononuclear cells. Recombination connected TRBV7-2 to TRBJ2-7; the D gene identity is not certain. The TCR was taken from a human donor with common variable immunodeficiency. The part of the CDR3 DNA that was read is TGTGCCAGCAGCTTTTCGGGCTACGAG. This sequence encodes CASSFSGYE. In full, the CDR3 reads CASSFSGYEQYF.